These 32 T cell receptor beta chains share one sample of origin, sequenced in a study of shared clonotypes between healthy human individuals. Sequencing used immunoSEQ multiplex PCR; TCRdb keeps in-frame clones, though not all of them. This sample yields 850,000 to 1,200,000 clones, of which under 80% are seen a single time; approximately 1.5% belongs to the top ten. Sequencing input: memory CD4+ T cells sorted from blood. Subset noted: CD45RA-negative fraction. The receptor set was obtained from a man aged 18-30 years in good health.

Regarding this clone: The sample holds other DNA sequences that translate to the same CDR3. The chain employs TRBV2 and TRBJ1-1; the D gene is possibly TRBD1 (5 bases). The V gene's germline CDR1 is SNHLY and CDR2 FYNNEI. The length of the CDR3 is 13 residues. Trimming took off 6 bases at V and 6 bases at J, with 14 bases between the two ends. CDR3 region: CASRPRQGSEAFF. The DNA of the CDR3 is TGTGCCAGCAGGCCCCGCCAGGGTTCTGAAGCTTTCTTT.

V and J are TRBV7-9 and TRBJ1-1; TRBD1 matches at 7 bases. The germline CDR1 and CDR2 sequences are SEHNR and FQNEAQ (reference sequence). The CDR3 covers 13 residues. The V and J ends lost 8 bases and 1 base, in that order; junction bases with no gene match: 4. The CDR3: CASHSGGNTEAFF. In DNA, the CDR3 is TGTGCCAGCCACTCAGGGGGGAACACTGAAGCTTTCTTT.

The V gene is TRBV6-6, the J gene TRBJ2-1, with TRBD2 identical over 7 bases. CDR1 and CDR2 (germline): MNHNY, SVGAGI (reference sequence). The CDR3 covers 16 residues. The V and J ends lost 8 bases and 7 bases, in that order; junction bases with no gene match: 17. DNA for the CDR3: TGTGCCAGCCTCCGACCGGGCGGGAGCAACGGGAATGAGCAGTTCTTC. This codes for CASLRPGGSNGNEQFF.

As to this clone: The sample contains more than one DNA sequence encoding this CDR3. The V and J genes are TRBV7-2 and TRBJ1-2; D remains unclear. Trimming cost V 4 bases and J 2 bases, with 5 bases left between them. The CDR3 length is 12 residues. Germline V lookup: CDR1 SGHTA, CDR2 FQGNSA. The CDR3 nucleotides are TGTGCCAGCAGCTCCTCCAACTATGGCTACACCTTC. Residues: CASSSSNYGYTF.

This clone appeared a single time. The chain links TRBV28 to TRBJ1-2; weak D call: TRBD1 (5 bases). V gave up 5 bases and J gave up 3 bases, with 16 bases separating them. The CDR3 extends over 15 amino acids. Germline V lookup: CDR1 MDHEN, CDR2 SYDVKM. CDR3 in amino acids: CASSGASAQHYGYTF. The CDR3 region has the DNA TGTGCCAGCAGTGGGGCTAGTGCCCAACACTATGGCTACACCTTC.

As DNA, the CDR3 is TGTGCCAGCAGTGAAATTTGGCTAGCGGGGGAGACCCAGTACTTC. Translation gives CASSEIWLAGETQYF. V and J are TRBV6-1 and TRBJ2-5, with 9 bases identical to TRBD2. V was clipped by 2 bases and J by 5 bases; unmatched bases: 6. CDR3 length: 15 amino acids. Germline CDR1 MNHNS, CDR2 SASEGT.

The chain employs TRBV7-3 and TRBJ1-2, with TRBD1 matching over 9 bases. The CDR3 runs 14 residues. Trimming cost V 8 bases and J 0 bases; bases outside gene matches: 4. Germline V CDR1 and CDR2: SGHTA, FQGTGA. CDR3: CASGTGGSNYGYTF. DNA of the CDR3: TGTGCCAGCGGCACAGGGGGCTCTAACTATGGCTACACCTTC.

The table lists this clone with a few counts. CDR3 DNA sequence: TGTGCCAGCAGTTTATCGTTACCAGGGGGTGGGACTGAAGCTTTCTTT. Translation: CASSLSLPGGGTEAFF. The rearrangement joins TRBV27 to TRBJ1-1; TRBD1 aligns across 7 bases. The ends lost 0 bases at V and 5 bases at J; junction bases unmatched: 9. The germline V gene has CDR1 MNHEY and CDR2 SMNVEV (reference sequence). The CDR3 has 16 residues.

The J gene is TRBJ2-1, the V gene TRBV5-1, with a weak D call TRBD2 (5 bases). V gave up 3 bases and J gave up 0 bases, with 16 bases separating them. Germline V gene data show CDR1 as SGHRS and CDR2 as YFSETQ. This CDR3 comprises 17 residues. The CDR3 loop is CASSSNLAGSSYNEQFF. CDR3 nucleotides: TGCGCCAGCAGCTCCAATCTCGCGGGTAGCTCCTACAATGAGCAGTTCTTC.

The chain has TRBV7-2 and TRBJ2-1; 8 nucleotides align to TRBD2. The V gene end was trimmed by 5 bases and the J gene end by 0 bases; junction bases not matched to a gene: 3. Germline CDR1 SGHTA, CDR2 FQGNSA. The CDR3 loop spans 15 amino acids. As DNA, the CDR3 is TGTGCCAGCAGCGTGACTAGCGACTCCTACAATGAGCAGTTCTTC. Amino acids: CASSVTSDSYNEQFF.

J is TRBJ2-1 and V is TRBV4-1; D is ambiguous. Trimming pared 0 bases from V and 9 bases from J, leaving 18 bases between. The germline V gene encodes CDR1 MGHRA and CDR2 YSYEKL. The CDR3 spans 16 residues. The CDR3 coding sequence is TGCGCCAGCAGCCAAGAGCCAGGCAAAAGGGCCGGTGAGCAGTTCTTC. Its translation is CASSQEPGKRAGEQFF.

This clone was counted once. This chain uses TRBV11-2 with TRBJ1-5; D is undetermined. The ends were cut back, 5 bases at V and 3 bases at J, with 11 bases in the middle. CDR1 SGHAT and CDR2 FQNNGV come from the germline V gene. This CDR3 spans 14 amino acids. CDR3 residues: CASSPDTSNQPQHF. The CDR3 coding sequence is TGTGCCAGCAGCCCCGACACGTCCAATCAGCCCCAGCATTTT.

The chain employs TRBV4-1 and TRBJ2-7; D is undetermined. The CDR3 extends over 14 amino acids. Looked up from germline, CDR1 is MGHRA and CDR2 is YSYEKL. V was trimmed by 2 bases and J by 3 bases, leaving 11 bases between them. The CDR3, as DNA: TGCGCCAGCAGCCAAAGCTACTCACTCTACGAGCAGTACTTC. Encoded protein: CASSQSYSLYEQYF.

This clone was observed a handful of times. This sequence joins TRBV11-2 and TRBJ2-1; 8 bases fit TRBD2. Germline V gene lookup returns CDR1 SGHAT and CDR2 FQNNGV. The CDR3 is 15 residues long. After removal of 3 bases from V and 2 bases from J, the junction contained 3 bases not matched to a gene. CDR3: CASSFSRGAYNEQFF. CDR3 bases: TGTGCCAGCAGCTTCTCGCGGGGGGCCTACAATGAGCAGTTCTTC.

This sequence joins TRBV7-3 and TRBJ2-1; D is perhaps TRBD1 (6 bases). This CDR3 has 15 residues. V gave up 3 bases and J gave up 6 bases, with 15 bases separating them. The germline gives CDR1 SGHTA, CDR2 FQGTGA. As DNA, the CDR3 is TGTGCCAGCAGCTTTAACCCAGGGGCTATCAATGAGCAGTTCTTC. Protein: CASSFNPGAINEQFF.

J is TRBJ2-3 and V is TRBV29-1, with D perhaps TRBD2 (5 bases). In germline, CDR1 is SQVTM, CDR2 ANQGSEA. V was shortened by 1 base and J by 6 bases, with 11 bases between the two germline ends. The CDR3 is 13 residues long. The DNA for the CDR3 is TGCAGCGTTGAAGGGCGGGCCCGGGATACGCAGTATTTT. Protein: CSVEGRARDTQYF.

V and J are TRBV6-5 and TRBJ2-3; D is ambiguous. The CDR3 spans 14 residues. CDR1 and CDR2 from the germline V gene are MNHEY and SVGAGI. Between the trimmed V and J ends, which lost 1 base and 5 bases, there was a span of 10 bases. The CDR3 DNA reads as TGTGCCAGCAGTTACTTGGGCGGCAAAGATACGCAGTATTTT. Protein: CASSYLGGKDTQYF.

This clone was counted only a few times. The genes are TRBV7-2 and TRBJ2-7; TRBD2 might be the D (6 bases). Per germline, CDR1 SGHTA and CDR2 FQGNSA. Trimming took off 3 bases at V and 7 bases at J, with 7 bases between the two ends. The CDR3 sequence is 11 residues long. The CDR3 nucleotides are TGTGCCAGCAGCTTTGGACTAGAGCAGTACTTC. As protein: CASSFGLEQYF.

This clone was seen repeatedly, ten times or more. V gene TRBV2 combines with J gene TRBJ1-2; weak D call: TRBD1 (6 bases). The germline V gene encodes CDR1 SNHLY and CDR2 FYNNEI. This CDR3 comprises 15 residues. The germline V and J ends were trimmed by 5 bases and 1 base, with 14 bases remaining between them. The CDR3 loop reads CASSPDSSLNYGYTF. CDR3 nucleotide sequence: TGTGCCAGCAGTCCGGACAGCAGCCTTAACTATGGCTACACCTTC.

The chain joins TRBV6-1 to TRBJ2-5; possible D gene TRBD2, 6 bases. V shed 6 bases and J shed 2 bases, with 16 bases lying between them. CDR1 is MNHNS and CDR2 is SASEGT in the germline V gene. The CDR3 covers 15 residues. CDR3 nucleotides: TGTGCCAGCAGCCTGGGACTCATCGGACAAGAGACCCAGTACTTC. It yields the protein CASSLGLIGQETQYF.

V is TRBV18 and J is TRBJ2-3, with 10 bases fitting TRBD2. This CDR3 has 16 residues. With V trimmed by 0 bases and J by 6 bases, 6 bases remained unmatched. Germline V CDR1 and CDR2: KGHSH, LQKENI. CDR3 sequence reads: CASSPPAGGGSDTQYF. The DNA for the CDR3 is TGTGCCAGCTCACCACCAGCGGGGGGGGGATCCGATACGCAGTATTTT.

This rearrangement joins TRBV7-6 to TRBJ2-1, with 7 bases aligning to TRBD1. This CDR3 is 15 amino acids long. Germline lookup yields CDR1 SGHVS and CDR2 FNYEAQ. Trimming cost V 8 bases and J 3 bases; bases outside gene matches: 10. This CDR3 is CASATQQGVYNEQFF. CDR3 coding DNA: TGTGCCAGCGCCACTCAGCAGGGGGTCTACAATGAGCAGTTCTTC. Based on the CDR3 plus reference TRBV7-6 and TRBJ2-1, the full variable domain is GAGVSQSPRYKVTKRGQDVALRCDPISGHVSLYWYRQALGQGPEFLTYFNYEAQQDKSGLPNDRFSAERPEGSISTLTIQRTEQRDSAMYRCASATQQGVYNEQFFGPGTRLTVL.

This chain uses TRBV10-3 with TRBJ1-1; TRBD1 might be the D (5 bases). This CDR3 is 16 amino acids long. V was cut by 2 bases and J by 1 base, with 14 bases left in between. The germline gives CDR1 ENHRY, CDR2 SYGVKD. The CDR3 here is CAISEGVGAGNTEAFF. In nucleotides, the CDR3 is TGTGCCATCAGTGAGGGCGTAGGGGCGGGGAACACTGAAGCTTTCTTT.

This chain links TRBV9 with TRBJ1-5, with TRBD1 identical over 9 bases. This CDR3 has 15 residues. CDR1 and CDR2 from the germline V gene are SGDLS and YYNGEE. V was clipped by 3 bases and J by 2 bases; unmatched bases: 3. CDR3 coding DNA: TGTGCCAGCAGCGGACAGGGGGTCGGCAATCAGCCCCAGCATTTT. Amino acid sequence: CASSGQGVGNQPQHF.

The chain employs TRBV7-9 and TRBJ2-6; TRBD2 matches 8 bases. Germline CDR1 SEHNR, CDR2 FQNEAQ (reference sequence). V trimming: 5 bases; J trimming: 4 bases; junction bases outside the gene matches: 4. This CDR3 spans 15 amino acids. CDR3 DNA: TGTGCCAGCAGCCAACTAGCGGTCGGGGCCAACGTCCTGACTTTC. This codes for CASSQLAVGANVLTF.

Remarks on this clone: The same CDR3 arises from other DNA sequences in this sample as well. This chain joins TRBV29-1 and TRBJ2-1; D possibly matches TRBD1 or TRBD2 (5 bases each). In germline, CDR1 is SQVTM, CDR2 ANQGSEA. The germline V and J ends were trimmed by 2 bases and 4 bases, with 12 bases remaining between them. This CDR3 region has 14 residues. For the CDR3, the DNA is TGCAGCGTTGAACGGGGCCTCGGATACAATGAGCAGTTCTTC. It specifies CSVERGLGYNEQFF.

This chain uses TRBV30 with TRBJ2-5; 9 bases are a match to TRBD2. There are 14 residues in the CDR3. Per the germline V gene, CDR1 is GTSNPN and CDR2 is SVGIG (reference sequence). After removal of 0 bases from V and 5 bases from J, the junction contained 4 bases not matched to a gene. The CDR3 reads CAWSVAGGFETQYF. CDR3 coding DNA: TGTGCCTGGAGTGTAGCGGGAGGATTTGAGACCCAGTACTTC.

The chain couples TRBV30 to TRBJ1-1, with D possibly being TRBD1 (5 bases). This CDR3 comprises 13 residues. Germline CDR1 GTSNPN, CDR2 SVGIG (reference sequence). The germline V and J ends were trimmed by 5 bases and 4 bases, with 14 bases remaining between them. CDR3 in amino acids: CAWGGVASTEAFF. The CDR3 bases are TGTGCCTGGGGGGGGGTCGCCAGCACTGAAGCTTTCTTT.

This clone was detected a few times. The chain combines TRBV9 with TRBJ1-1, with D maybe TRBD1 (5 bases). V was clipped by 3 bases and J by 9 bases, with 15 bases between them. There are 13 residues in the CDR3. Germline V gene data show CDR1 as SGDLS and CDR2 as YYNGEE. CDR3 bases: TGTGCCAGCAGCGAAATAACCGGGACCCAAGCTTTCTTT. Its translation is CASSEITGTQAFF.

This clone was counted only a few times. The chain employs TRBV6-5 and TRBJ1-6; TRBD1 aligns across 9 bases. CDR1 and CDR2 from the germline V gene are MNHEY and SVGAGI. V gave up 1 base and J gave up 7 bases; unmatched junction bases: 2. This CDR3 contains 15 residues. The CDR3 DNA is TGTGCCAGCAGTTACTACGGGACAGGGAATTCACCCCTCCACTTT. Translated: CASSYYGTGNSPLHF.

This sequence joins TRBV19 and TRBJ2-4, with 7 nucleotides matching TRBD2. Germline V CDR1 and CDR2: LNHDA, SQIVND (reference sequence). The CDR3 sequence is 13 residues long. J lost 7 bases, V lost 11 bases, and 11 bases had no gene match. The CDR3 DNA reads TGTGCCTCGTCGGGGCGGCGGGGGAACATTCAGTACTTC. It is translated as CASSGRRGNIQYF.

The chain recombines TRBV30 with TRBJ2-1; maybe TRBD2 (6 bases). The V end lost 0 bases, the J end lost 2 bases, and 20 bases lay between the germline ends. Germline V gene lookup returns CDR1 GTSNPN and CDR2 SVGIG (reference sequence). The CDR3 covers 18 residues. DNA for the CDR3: TGTGCCTGGAGTGTAATGTTGGGAATTCGCGGGACCTACAATGAGCAGTTCTTC. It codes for CAWSVMLGIRGTYNEQFF. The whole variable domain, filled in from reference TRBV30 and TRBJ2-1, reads SQTIHQWPATLVQPVGSPLSLECTVEGTSNPNLYWYRQAAGRGLQLLFYSVGIGQISSEVPQNLSASRPQDRQFILSSKKLLLSDSGFYLCAWSVMLGIRGTYNEQFFGPGTRLTVL.